Sequencing of this T cell receptor beta chain was carried out in a study of CD8 T cells in Susac syndrome (dated by TCRdb to the late 2010s). The study in broad terms: Of the Susac syndrome patients who were sequenced, under 10 were in clinical remission while about six had clinically active disease. At blood withdrawal, Susac syndrome patients were therapy-naive, treated with corticosteroids (with IVIg additionally given to some), or treated with IVIg alone. The study used repertoire sequencing to test whether antigen drove CD8+ T cell activation and differentiation in Susac syndrome.

RNA was extracted using the RNeasy kit, and roughly 0.5 to 1 ug of the RNA was reverse transcribed with random hexamers. The immunoSEQ multiplex PCR assay, which covers 54 Vbeta and 13 Jbeta segments, was used to amplify TCR beta CDR3 regions. Bias from PCR amplification was corrected by using a synthetic template baseline for primer optimization and for computational correction. Turning to the authors' computational methods: Reads were annotated to V, D and J genes per IMGT and analyzed with immunoSEQ Analyzer, keeping only productive sequences. Clonality was calculated as one minus the Shannon entropy normalized by log2 of the number of productive unique sequences. For each patient and control, public and private clones were evaluated among the 100 most prevalent clones. Clones were defined as Susac-specific when absent from the healthy and MS cohorts, from roughly 1,100 published viral clones and from other ImmuneACCESS disease sequences. TCRdb's own reprocessing of the public reads used fastp at Q25 and MiXCR and kept productive beta chains. Rows matching on CDR3 protein sequence are summarized as one entry with the most common DNA and genes. These V and J calls derive from TCRdb rather than the authors' analysis. In all, the sample holds 200,000 or so distinct CDR3 sequences, and more than 90% of those were seen once. The biggest ten clones account for approximately 0.1% of the sample.

Summary of the overall study and its limitations: The CD4+ T cell repertoire of patients with Susac syndrome showed no detectable clonal expansion. The study acknowledged that relatively few individuals were included in the TCR sequencing and HLA analysis.

Peripheral blood CD8+ and CD4+ T cells from healthy donors, Susac syndrome patients and multiple sclerosis patients were profiled using high-throughput TCR beta sequencing. Susac syndrome patients met recently defined diagnostic criteria for definite or probable disease. CD8+ TEMRA cells were enriched by FACS, while bulk CD8+ and CD4+ T cells were purified by magnetic negative isolation. Blood was drawn into EDTA tubes, processed within 24 hours, and PBMCs were isolated by density gradient centrifugation. PBMCs intended for TCR sequencing were cryopreserved in liquid nitrogen and thawed later in a water bath at 37 degrees C. The sorted or isolated CD4+, CD8+ and CD8+ TEMRA cells reached a purity of at least 90%. V lost 5 bases and J lost 7 bases; the stretch between them is 11 bases long. The CDR3, from cysteine to phenylalanine, totals 13 residues. Just the 39-base CDR3 DNA is kept, in frame starting at base 1.

A note on this clonotype: Its antigen remains undetermined. No clone much larger than this one lies a single base away; base qualities are absent.

The specimen was CD4+ T cells from PBMCs. This sequence uses TRBV12-3 or TRBV12-4 and TRBJ1-4, with the D gene not clear enough to name. This TCR derives from a human donor with Susac syndrome. The CDR3 protein is CASSLGLFEKLFF. The bases are TGTGCCAGCAGTCTCGGGCTTTTTGAAAAACTGTTTTTT.